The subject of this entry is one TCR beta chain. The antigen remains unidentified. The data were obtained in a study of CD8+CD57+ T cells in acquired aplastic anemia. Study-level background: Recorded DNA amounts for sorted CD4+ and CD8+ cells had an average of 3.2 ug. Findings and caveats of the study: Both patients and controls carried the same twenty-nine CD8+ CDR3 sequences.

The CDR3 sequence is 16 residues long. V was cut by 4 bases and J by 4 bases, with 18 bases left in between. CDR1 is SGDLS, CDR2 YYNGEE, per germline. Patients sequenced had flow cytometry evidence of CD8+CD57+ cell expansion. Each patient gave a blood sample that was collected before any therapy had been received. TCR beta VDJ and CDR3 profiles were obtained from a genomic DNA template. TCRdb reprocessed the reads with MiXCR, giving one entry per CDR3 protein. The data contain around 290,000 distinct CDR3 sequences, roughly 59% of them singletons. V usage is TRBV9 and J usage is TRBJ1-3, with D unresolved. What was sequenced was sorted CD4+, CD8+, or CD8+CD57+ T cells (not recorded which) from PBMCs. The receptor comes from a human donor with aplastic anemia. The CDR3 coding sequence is TGTGCCAGCAGCCCGCCCAAGGGTTCTACGGGAAACACCATATATTTT. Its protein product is CASSPPKGSTGNTIYF.